This is a list of T cell receptor beta chains from one sample in a study of OX40 agonist ivuxolimab in advanced cancers. Produced via immunoSEQ multiplex PCR; TCRdb's table is partial and in-frame only. The sample includes around 26,000 clones, 60% to 80% of them seen just once. The sample consisted of CD4+ or CD8+ T cells sorted from blood, taken in a trial of the OX40 agonist ivuxolimab. Receptors originate from an adult with an advanced solid tumor such as melanoma, head and neck, liver or kidney cancer. Each CDR3 is given with its conserved first and last residue. The order of the fields is J gene, clone size, D gene, V gene, CDR3 DNA, CDR3 protein. D genes are given only for firm matches. Clone size appears in some rows only: once, few, many, or a class for an expanded clone.

>TRBJ2-1|.|.|TRBV27
TGTGCCAGCAGTTTATCGAGCGTATACAATGAGCAGTTCTTC
CASSLSSVYNEQFF
>TRBJ2-7|few|.|TRBV6-5
TGTGCCAGCCTTAGCGACCGCTACGAGCAGTACTTC
CASLSDRYEQYF
>TRBJ1-6|.|.|TRBV14
TGTGCCAGCAGCCAAGTCGGGGGTCCACCCCTCCACTTT
CASSQVGGPPLHF
>TRBJ1-1|.|.|TRBV28
TGTGCCAGCAGTTTAACACCTGGACAGTTGTACACTGAAGCTTTCTTT
CASSLTPGQLYTEAFF
>TRBJ1-1|.|TRBD1|TRBV27
TGTGCCAGCAGTTTATCGACAGGGGCCATGAACACTGAAGCTTTCTTT
CASSLSTGAMNTEAFF
>TRBJ2-5|.|.|TRBV7-6
TGTGCCAGCAGCCCCCTTGTCGAGATCCAAGAGACCCAGTACTTC
CASSPLVEIQETQYF
>TRBJ2-7|.|TRBD2|TRBV7-2
TGTGCCAGCAGCCCTAGCGGCGGCTACGAGCAGTACTTC
CASSPSGGYEQYF
>TRBJ1-1|.|TRBD1|TRBV5-1
TGCGCCAGCAGCTTACAGGGGGGGAACACTGAAGCTTTCTTT
CASSLQGGNTEAFF
>TRBJ2-1|once|.|TRBV7-2
TGTGCCAGCAGCTTACCCCTCCGGACGACGAATGAGCAGTTCTTC
CASSLPLRTTNEQFF
>TRBJ2-3|once|.|TRBV6-1
TGTGCCAGCAGGGACAGCACAGATACGCAGTATTTT
CASRDSTDTQYF
>TRBJ2-7|.|.|TRBV2
TGTGCCAGCAGCTCCGGGACCGCTGTCTACGAGCAGTACTTC
CASSSGTAVYEQYF
>TRBJ1-5|few|.|TRBV6-5
TGTGCCAGCAGTTCGAGACACGATAGCAATCAGCCCCAGCATTTT
CASSSRHDSNQPQHF
>TRBJ1-2|.|TRBD1|TRBV15
TGTGCCACCAGCAGTGACCAGGGGGCGCACGGCTACACCTTC
CATSSDQGAHGYTF
>TRBJ2-7|.|.|TRBV2
TGTGCCAGCAGTGAACCGAACTCCTACGAGCAGTACTTC
CASSEPNSYEQYF
>TRBJ2-7|.|.|TRBV5-1
TGCGCCAGCAGCTTTGGTCCAGGACAGAAATACGAGCAGTACTTC
CASSFGPGQKYEQYF
>TRBJ1-2|.|TRBD1|TRBV6-6
TGTGCCAGCAGTTACTTTGGGACAGGGTCGTACGGCTACACCTTC
CASSYFGTGSYGYTF
>TRBJ2-7|once|.|TRBV27
TGTGCCAGCAGTCCCGGACAGACATACGAGCAGTACTTC
CASSPGQTYEQYF
>TRBJ2-5|.|.|TRBV6-6
TGTGCCAGCACCGTCGACAGACCCCAAGAGACCCAGTACTTC
CASTVDRPQETQYF
>TRBJ1-5|.|TRBD1|TRBV10-2
TGCGCCAGCAGTGACGATTCCGGGACAGTGAGCAATCAGCCCCAGCATTTT
CASSDDSGTVSNQPQHF
>TRBJ2-7|.|TRBD1|TRBV7-6
TGTGCCAGCAGCCCCCCAGAACAGGGGGCCAGTGACTACGAGCAGTACTTC
CASSPPEQGASDYEQYF
>TRBJ1-5|.|.|TRBV11-2
TGTGCCAGCAGCTTAGAAACGAGGCCCCAGCATTTT
CASSLETRPQHF
>TRBJ1-5|.|.|TRBV23-1
TGCGCCAGCAGTCACAAGCCCCAGCATTTT
CASSHKPQHF
>TRBJ1-5|once|.|TRBV5-5
TGTGCCAGCAGCTCGTGGGCCGCAGGCCGAAATCAGCCCCAGCATTTT
CASSSWAAGRNQPQHF
>TRBJ1-1|.|.|TRBV9
TGTGCCAGCAGCGTAGACGACAACGCTGAAGCTTTCTTT
CASSVDDNAEAFF
>TRBJ2-7|.|TRBD1|TRBV27
TGTGCCAGCAGTCCGACGAGGGGGCACTCCTACGAGCAGTACTTC
CASSPTRGHSYEQYF
>TRBJ2-5|.|.|TRBV6-6
TGTGCCAGCAGTTACGGGGAGACCCAGTACTTC
CASSYGETQYF
>TRBJ2-7|.|TRBD2|TRBV9
TGTGCCAGCAGCGTAAAGAGCGGGGACCCCTACGAGCAGTACTTC
CASSVKSGDPYEQYF
>TRBJ2-5|.|TRBD1|TRBV19
TGTGCCAGTAGGTCCCGGACAGGGGATCGGGAGACCCAGTACTTC
CASRSRTGDRETQYF
>TRBJ2-5|.|.|TRBV10-2
TGCGCCAGCAGTGTTCTTAGCCAAGAGACCCAGTACTTC
CASSVLSQETQYF
>TRBJ1-1|.|.|TRBV2
TGTGATATCGAAGCGGGGATGAACACTGAAGCTTTCTTT
CDIEAGMNTEAFF
>TRBJ2-1|.|TRBD2|TRBV28
TGTGCCAGCAGTTCGGGACTAGCTCACAATGAGCAGTTCTTC
CASSSGLAHNEQFF
>TRBJ1-1|.|.|TRBV28
TGTGCCAGCAGCAGAGCGACAGGCATGAACACTGAAGCTTTCTTT
CASSRATGMNTEAFF
>TRBJ1-4|.|.|TRBV21-1
TGTGCCAGCACCCCGGGACTTAGAAATGAAAAACTGTTTTTT
CASTPGLRNEKLFF
>TRBJ2-3|few|TRBD2|TRBV6-5
TGTGCCAGCAGTTACTTCCAGCGGGGGGGCCAAGATACGCAGTATTTT
CASSYFQRGGQDTQYF
>TRBJ1-6|few|.|TRBV28
TGTGCCAGCAGTGGGAGCTCCTATAATTCACCCCTCCACTTT
CASSGSSYNSPLHF
>TRBJ2-1|.|TRBD2|TRBV5-4
TGTGCCAGCAGCTTGGGACCGGGACTAGGACTCGATGAGCAGTTCTTC
CASSLGPGLGLDEQFF
>TRBJ2-3|.|TRBD1|TRBV9
TGTGCCAGCAGCATCGGACAGGGGAGCACAGATACGCAGTATTTT
CASSIGQGSTDTQYF